A single sample gave rise to the 23 T cell receptor beta chains below, sequenced in a study of Tregs in tolerant kidney transplant recipients. TCRdb's copy holds only in-frame clones and misses some; the assay was immunoSEQ multiplex PCR. This sample's table has roughly 50,000 clones. Sequencing used CD4+ T cells from blood, obtained before the transplant. The source of these receptors is a human donor who received a combined kidney and bone marrow transplant.

About this clone itself: The read finishes 3 residues shy of the CDR3 end, and the germline J gene is used to complete it. This chain connects TRBV7-2 to TRBJ2-5; perhaps TRBD1 as D (5 bases). Germline V gene data show CDR1 as SGHTA and CDR2 as FQGNSA. The CDR3 length is 14 residues. The ends were cut back, 1 base at V and 1 base at J, with 7 bases in the middle. The CDR3 loop reads CASSLVDSQETQYF. CDR3 bases read: TGTGCCAGCAGCTTAGTAGACAGCCAAGAGACC.

Regarding this clone: The read terminates 3 residues ahead of where the CDR3 ends, so the germline J gene completes it. The chain has TRBV18 and TRBJ2-7; TRBD1 matches at 9 bases. The germline V gene has CDR1 KGHSH and CDR2 LQKENI. Losses at the gene ends were 5 bases for V and 5 bases for J; bases not matched to a gene: 13. This CDR3 region has 16 residues. Incomplete CDR3 DNA: TGTGCCAGCTCATCGCAAACAGGGGGCTGGTCCCACGAG. Translation: CASSSQTGGWSHE. The entire CDR3 is CASSSQTGGWSHEQYF.

About this clone: Read data end 3 residues before the CDR3 end; the end is taken from the germline J gene. The V gene is TRBV19, the J gene TRBJ2-5; 7 bases align to TRBD1. Losses at the gene ends were 9 bases for V and 5 bases for J; bases not matched to a gene: 9. The CDR3 covers 13 residues. Per germline, CDR1 LNHDA and CDR2 SQIVND (reference sequence). CDR3 loop: CASADRAQETQYF. CDR3 DNA (partial): TGTGCCAGCGCCGACAGGGCCCAGGAGACC.

Details on this clone: The read ends 3 residues early relative to the CDR3; the germline J gene fills the gap. The rearrangement links TRBV18 to TRBJ2-1; 9 bases map to TRBD2. Germline loops: CDR1 KGHSH, CDR2 LQKENI. This CDR3 is 15 amino acids long. Trimming at V came to 1 base and at J to 3 bases, leaving 1 base not matched to a gene. CDR3 loop: CASSPLAGDYNEQFF. The CDR3 bases that were read are TGTGCCAGCTCACCACTAGCGGGGGACTACAATGAG.

About this clone itself: Coverage ceases 3 residues before the CDR3 finishes, and the germline J gene fills in the end. The rearrangement links TRBV19 to TRBJ2-2; D may be TRBD1 (5 bases). With 3 bases removed from V and 3 bases from J, the gap between germline ends came to 14 bases. This CDR3 is built from 16 residues. In germline, CDR1 is LNHDA, CDR2 SQIVND (reference sequence). The sequenced CDR3 bases are TGTGCCAGTAGTATCAGGGCAGGACCATACACCGGGGAG. Protein sequence: CASSIRAGPYTGE. The full CDR3 reads CASSIRAGPYTGELFF.

On this clone itself: Read coverage stops 3 residues before the CDR3 terminus; the germline J gene supplies the remainder. The gene calls are TRBV7-2 and TRBJ1-5; TRBD1 might be the D (6 bases). The CDR3 contains 15 residues. Trimming removed 5 bases at V and 2 bases at J, with 13 bases between. Per the germline V gene, CDR1 is SGHTA and CDR2 is FQGNSA. CDR3 in amino acids: CASSPNREGNQPQHF. CDR3 DNA (partial): TGTGCCAGCAGCCCTAACAGGGAGGGCAATCAGCCC.

With respect to this clone: The read comes to an end 3 residues before the CDR3 does, leaving the germline J gene to fill in the end. V is TRBV7-8 and J is TRBJ1-5, with TRBD1 as a possible D gene (5 bases). The germline V and J ends were trimmed by 1 base and 3 bases, with 13 bases remaining between them. This CDR3 is 16 amino acids long. Germline V CDR1 and CDR2: SGHVS, FQNEAQ. The CDR3 protein is CASSLEGSAINQPQHF. The part of the CDR3 DNA that was read is TGTGCCAGCAGCTTAGAGGGGTCAGCAATCAATCAGCCC.

About this clone itself: Read sequence stops 3 residues before the CDR3 end, and the germline J gene provides the missing end. The V gene is TRBV6-2 or TRBV6-3, the J gene TRBJ2-1; 9 nucleotides match TRBD1. Trimming took 5 bases from V and 6 from J; bases not matched to a gene: 5. CDR3 length: 14 amino acids. Germline V gene lookup returns CDR1 MNHEY and CDR2 SVGEGT. The CDR3 bases that were read are TGTGCCAGCAGTAGAGGGGACAGGGTCAATGAG. This codes for CASSRGDRVNE. The full CDR3 protein reads CASSRGDRVNEQFF.

The CDR3 is CASSFGTTVVTQYF. CDR3 DNA (partial): TGCGCCAGCAGCTTCGGGACTACAGTCGTAACC. The rearrangement joins TRBV5-1 to TRBJ2-5; 7 bases match TRBD2. The CDR3 goes on 3 residues after the read ends, and that part is filled in from the germline J gene. Germline V gives CDR1 SGHRS, CDR2 YFSETQ. The length of the CDR3 is 14 residues.

Turning to this clone: The read ends 3 residues shy of where the CDR3 ends; the end is completed using the germline J gene. This rearrangement joins TRBV7-9 to TRBJ2-7; weak D call: TRBD1 (6 bases). The V and J ends lost 1 base and 3 bases respectively, with 10 bases between them. From germline, CDR1 is SEHNR and CDR2 FQNEAQ (reference sequence). The CDR3 has 14 residues. CDR3 bases read: TGTGCCAGCAGCTTAGAACAGGGTGGCTACGAG. Translated, it gives CASSLEQGGYE. The whole CDR3 protein is CASSLEQGGYEQYF.

As concerns this clone: The read halts 3 residues ahead of the CDR3 end, with the missing end drawn from the germline J gene. The chain is built from TRBV6-1 and TRBJ2-1, with 9 bases fitting TRBD2. V lost 3 bases, J lost 5 bases, and 5 bases stayed unmatched. The germline V gene has CDR1 MNHNS and CDR2 SASEGT. The CDR3 contains 15 residues. CDR3 protein: CASSDLGGGDNEQFF. The CDR3 DNA, read in part, is TGTGCCAGCAGTGACTTGGGCGGGGGGGACAATGAG.

CDR3 sequence: CASSLQENTEAFF. The sequenced CDR3 bases are TGTGCCAGCAGCTTGCAGGAGAACACTGAA. The chain has TRBV7-6 and TRBJ1-1; D not resolved. The read comes to an end 3 residues before the CDR3 does, leaving the germline J gene to fill in the end. V was cut by 3 bases and J by 1 base, with 6 bases left in between. Looked up from germline, CDR1 is SGHVS and CDR2 is FNYEAQ. The length of the CDR3 is 13 residues. Based on the CDR3 plus reference TRBV7-6 and TRBJ1-1, the full variable domain is GAGVSQSPRYKVTKRGQDVALRCDPISGHVSLYWYRQALGQGPEFLTYFNYEAQQDKSGLPNDRFSAERPEGSISTLTIQRTEQRDSAMYRCASSLQENTEAFFGQGTRLTVV.

To note about this clone: The missing CDR3 end, 3 residues past where the read stops, is filled in from the germline J gene. The sample carries other DNA sequences with the same CDR3. This rearrangement joins TRBV7-2 to TRBJ2-1, with 13 bases fitting TRBD2. Per the germline V gene, CDR1 is SGHTA and CDR2 is FQGNSA. J gave up 9 bases and V 1 base, and 0 bases lay outside the gene matches. There are 14 residues in the CDR3. The CDR3 sequence: CASSLGLAGGEQFF. CDR3 bases read: TGTGCCAGCAGCTTAGGACTAGCGGGAGGTGAG.

The covered CDR3 bases are TGCAGTGCTCAGGGTTTTAACTATGGC. It is translated as CSAQGFNYG. In full, the CDR3 is CSAQGFNYGYTF. The chain has TRBV20-1 and TRBJ1-2; tentative D call: TRBD1 (5 bases). The read ends 3 residues before the CDR3 terminus; that terminus is restored from the germline J gene. The CDR3 contains 12 residues. The germline V gene encodes CDR1 DFQATT and CDR2 SNEGSKA (reference sequence). Trimming removed 5 bases at V and 1 base at J, with 8 bases between.

About this clone: The missing CDR3 end, 3 residues past where the read stops, is filled in from the germline J gene. The V and J genes are TRBV7-2 and TRBJ1-1, with D possibly matching TRBD1 (5 bases). V gave up 6 bases and J gave up 4 bases, with 12 bases separating them. CDR1 is SGHTA, CDR2 FQGNSA, per germline. This CDR3 is built from 13 residues. Partial CDR3 DNA: TGTGCCAGCAGGGGAATGGGGGGCACTGAA. Translating it yields CASRGMGGTE. The CDR3, in full, reads CASRGMGGTEAFF.

In terms of frequency, this clone is medium-sized. The DNA ends 3 residues before the CDR3 does, and the rest of the CDR3 is filled in from the germline J gene. This chain connects TRBV19 to TRBJ1-2, with a possible D match to TRBD1 (6 bases). With 0 bases removed from V and 4 bases from J, the gap between germline ends came to 12 bases. Per the germline V gene, CDR1 is LNHDA and CDR2 is SQIVND (reference sequence). The CDR3 is 15 residues long. The CDR3 bases that were read are TGTGCCAGTAGTATAGAACAGGGTGGCGTCTATGGC. This translates into CASSIEQGGVYG. The complete CDR3 protein is CASSIEQGGVYGYTF.

On this clone: The missing CDR3 end, 3 residues past where the read stops, is filled in from the germline J gene. The chain uses TRBV18 and TRBJ2-5; 9 bases line up with TRBD1. Germline CDR1 is KGHSH and CDR2 is LQKENI. The CDR3 is 15 amino acids. The V gene end was trimmed by 0 bases and the J gene end by 2 bases; junction bases not matched to a gene: 1. CDR3 sequence reads: CASSPPGTGQETQYF. The part of the CDR3 DNA that was read is TGTGCCAGCTCACCACCCGGGACAGGGCAAGAGACC.

On this clone: The CDR3 extends 3 residues past the end of the read, so its final part is completed from the germline J gene. This rearrangement joins TRBV19 to TRBJ1-1; TRBD1 agrees at 10 bases. The CDR3 has 15 residues. CDR1 is LNHDA and CDR2 is SQIVND in the germline V gene (reference sequence). With V trimmed by 9 bases and J by 4 bases, 11 bases remained unmatched. The sequenced CDR3 bases are TGTGCCAGCCAATCGGTCCGGGACAGGGGCACTGAA. Translated, it gives CASQSVRDRGTE. In full, the CDR3 reads CASQSVRDRGTEAFF.

In the case of this clone: The read terminates 3 residues before the CDR3 end, so the remaining end is supplied by the germline J gene. The V call is TRBV7-2, the J call TRBJ2-3; D perhaps matches TRBD2 (5 bases). Germline values: CDR1 SGHTA, CDR2 FQGNSA. V was shortened by 5 bases and J by 4 bases, with 13 bases between the two germline ends. This CDR3 is built from 14 residues. CDR3 DNA (partial): TGTGCCAGCAGCCCACCGATCGGGGCAGATACG. It codes for CASSPPIGADT. The CDR3 reads in full as CASSPPIGADTQYF.

As to this clone: With the read ending 3 residues before the CDR3 end, the germline J gene is used to fill in that end. The V and J genes are TRBV7-9 and TRBJ1-1; D remains ambiguous. V gave up 1 base and J gave up 0 bases, with 9 bases separating them. This CDR3 is 15 amino acids long. Germline loops: CDR1 SEHNR, CDR2 FQNEAQ (reference sequence). CDR3 bases read: TGTGCCAGCAGCTTAGAGGGCAATTTGAACACTGAA. Its protein is CASSLEGNLNTE. The complete CDR3 reads CASSLEGNLNTEAFF.

Concerning this clone itself: The sequenced fragment ends 3 residues before the CDR3 boundary, so the rest is inferred from the germline J gene. The V and J genes are TRBV2 and TRBJ1-1; 9 bases are a match to TRBD1. Trimming cost V 8 bases and J 4 bases; bases outside gene matches: 8. Germline values: CDR1 SNHLY, CDR2 FYNNEI. The CDR3 length is 14 residues. CDR3 DNA (partial): TGTGCCAGCGGGACAGGGCTCCCAAGCACTGAA. Amino acids: CASGTGLPSTE. The whole CDR3 sequence reads CASGTGLPSTEAFF. Looking up the rest from reference TRBV2 and TRBJ1-1 gives the full variable domain: EPEVTQTPSHQVTQMGQEVILRCVPISNHLYFYWYRQILGQKVEFLVSFYNNEISEKSEIFDDQFSVERPDGSNFTLKIRSTKLEDSAMYFCASGTGLPSTEAFFGQGTRLTVV.

Comment on this clone: The read terminates 3 residues ahead of where the CDR3 ends, so the germline J gene completes it. The V call is TRBV14, the J call TRBJ1-2, with D possibly TRBD1 on 6 matching bases. The germline V and J ends were trimmed by 4 bases and 2 bases, with 11 bases remaining between them. Germline V CDR1 and CDR2: SGHDN, FVKESK. The CDR3 length is 14 residues. The CDR3 DNA, read in part, is TGTGCCAGCAGCCGCACCACAGGGAACTATGGC. Its protein product is CASSRTTGNYG. From start to end, the CDR3 is CASSRTTGNYGYTF.

Of note for this clone: The CDR3 end falls 3 residues outside the read, so it is completed with the germline J gene. The V and J genes are TRBV30 and TRBJ1-6; D uncertain. The CDR3 totals 17 residues. Germline V gives CDR1 GTSNPN, CDR2 SVGIG (reference sequence). Trimming left V 2 bases short and J 0 bases short, with 14 bases between. CDR3: CAWSPSAGSSYNSPLHF. The sequenced part of the CDR3 DNA is TGTGCCTGGAGTCCCAGTGCGGGGAGCTCCTATAATTCACCC.